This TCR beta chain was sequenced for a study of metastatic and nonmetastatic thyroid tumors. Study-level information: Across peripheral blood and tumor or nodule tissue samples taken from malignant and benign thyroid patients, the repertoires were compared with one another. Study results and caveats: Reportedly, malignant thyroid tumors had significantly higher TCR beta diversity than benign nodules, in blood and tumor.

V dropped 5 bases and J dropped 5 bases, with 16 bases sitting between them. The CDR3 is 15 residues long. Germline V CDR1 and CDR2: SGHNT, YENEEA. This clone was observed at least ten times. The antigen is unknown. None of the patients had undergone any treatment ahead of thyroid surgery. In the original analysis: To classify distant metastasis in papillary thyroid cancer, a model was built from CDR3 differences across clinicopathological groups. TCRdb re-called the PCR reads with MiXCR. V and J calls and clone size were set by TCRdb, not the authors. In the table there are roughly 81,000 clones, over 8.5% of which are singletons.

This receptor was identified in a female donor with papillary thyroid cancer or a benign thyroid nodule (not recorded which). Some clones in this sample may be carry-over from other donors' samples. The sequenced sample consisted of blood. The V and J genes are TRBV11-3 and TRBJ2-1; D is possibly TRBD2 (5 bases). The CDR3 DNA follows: TGTGCCAGCAGCGGCGGAGGTAGCGCCGACAATGAGCAGTTCTTC. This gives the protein CASSGGGSADNEQFF.